This is a list of T cell receptor beta chains from one sample in a study of CD8 T cells in ankylosing spondylitis. TCRdb passed the 5' RACE reads through MiXCR, listing each CDR3 protein once. The sample shows around 770,000 distinct CDR3 sequences, around 19% of them seen only once. Sequencing was carried out using blood, either unsorted or a sorted T cell fraction (not recorded which). The receptors here all came from a male donor with ankylosing spondylitis. Each CDR3 is given with its conserved first and last residue. Each record gives: V gene, J gene, CDR3 protein.

V: TRBV4-3
J: TRBJ2-7
CDR3: CASSQRTSYEQYF

V: TRBV10-3
J: TRBJ1-1
CDR3: CAISATGGDTEAFF

V: TRBV15
J: TRBJ2-1
CDR3: CATSSAGRNFATQWQFF

V: TRBV12-3/TRBV12-4
J: TRBJ1-2
CDR3: CASSPGQGAGYTF

V: TRBV18
J: TRBJ2-5
CDR3: CASSQGLNQETQYF

V: TRBV6-1
J: TRBJ1-1
CDR3: CASSEGLANTEAFF

V: TRBV28
J: TRBJ1-5
CDR3: CASSKDRTLFSSNQPQHF

V: TRBV29-1
J: TRBJ2-5
CDR3: CSALFLHSGGIQETQYF

V: TRBV7-9
J: TRBJ2-5
CDR3: CASSHTGVQDF

V: TRBV29-1
J: TRBJ2-7
CDR3: CICPRPHRGEQYF

V: TRBV14
J: TRBJ1-1
CDR3: CASSQTGAWDTEAFF

V: TRBV2
J: TRBJ2-1
CDR3: CASSQLAGAAYNEQFF

V: TRBV3-1
J: TRBJ2-5
CDR3: CASSHTSLGVGF

V: TRBV27
J: TRBJ2-1
CDR3: CASSPITGLVEQFF

V: TRBV15
J: TRBJ2-2
CDR3: CATSGYRDGELFF

V: TRBV4-1
J: TRBJ2-5
CDR3: CASSQAGAGQETQYF

V: TRBV13
J: TRBJ1-1
CDR3: CASSLEGGVEAFF

V: TRBV20-1
J: TRBJ2-2
CDR3: CSASLAGNTGELFF

V: TRBV6-2/TRBV6-3
J: TRBJ2-2
CDR3: CASSYPITSHLNTGELFF

V: TRBV20-1
J: TRBJ2-1
CDR3: CSAAGVNEQFF

V: TRBV5-1
J: TRBJ2-3
CDR3: CASSLARMQLAGFTDTQYF

V: TRBV12-3/TRBV12-4
J: TRBJ1-2
CDR3: CASSPRQGYGYTF

V: TRBV20-1
J: TRBJ2-1
CDR3: CSAPGVREDYNEQFF

V: TRBV21-1
J: TRBJ1-2
CDR3: CATAKVYGYTF

V: TRBV20-1
J: TRBJ1-5
CDR3: CSARANRGGNQPQHF

V: TRBV29-1
J: TRBJ1-1
CDR3: CSVAGTGGRAATEAFF

V: TRBV12-3/TRBV12-4
J: TRBJ1-3
CDR3: CASSPTSPGNTIYF

V: TRBV12-3/TRBV12-4
J: TRBJ1-5
CDR3: CASTPGQGSSQPQHF

V: TRBV12-3/TRBV12-4
J: TRBJ2-3
CDR3: CASSAGAATQYF

V: TRBV11-2
J: TRBJ2-2
CDR3: CASSLKTSGTTNTGELFF

V: TRBV29-1
J: TRBJ2-2
CDR3: CSGSTGGDAGELFF

V: TRBV7-9
J: TRBJ1-2
CDR3: CATSGNHYGYTF

V: TRBV29-1
J: TRBJ2-1
CDR3: CSVGGRTDNEQFF

V: TRBV5-1
J: TRBJ2-3
CDR3: CASSGGQGGTDTQYF

V: TRBV7-3
J: TRBJ2-5
CDR3: CASSLYTQETQYF

V: TRBV24-1
J: TRBJ2-1
CDR3: CATSDPDYNEQFF

V: TRBV12-3/TRBV12-4
J: TRBJ1-2
CDR3: CASKWDGLLGYTF

V: TRBV29-1
J: TRBJ2-5
CDR3: CSIRGTFEETQYF

V: TRBV5-5
J: TRBJ1-5
CDR3: CASSLGGGNSNQPQHF

V: TRBV7-8
J: TRBJ2-1
CDR3: CASSMTSGGAFEQFF

V: TRBV11-2
J: TRBJ2-7
CDR3: CASSPGAAGARYEQYF

V: TRBV29-1
J: TRBJ2-5
CDR3: CSPRLADQETQYF

V: TRBV7-6
J: TRBJ2-1
CDR3: CASSSPGTTYYNEQFF

V: TRBV12-3/TRBV12-4
J: TRBJ1-1
CDR3: CASSWRHSNTEAFF

V: TRBV11-2
J: TRBJ2-3
CDR3: CASSLVAAGALITDTQYF

V: TRBV20-1
J: TRBJ2-3
CDR3: CSASVTDTQYF

V: TRBV20-1
J: TRBJ1-2
CDR3: CSVLLEVNYGYTF

V: TRBV20-1
J: TRBJ2-5
CDR3: CSARDHRGGETQYF

V: TRBV6-1
J: TRBJ2-7
CDR3: CASRRGVGAYEQYF

V: TRBV4-2
J: TRBJ1-1
CDR3: CASSQEPHFWAVTEAFF

V: TRBV10-3
J: TRBJ1-1
CDR3: CAIKKDGTANTEAFF

V: TRBV7-8
J: TRBJ2-2
CDR3: CASSFSGSIDGELFF

V: TRBV6-5
J: TRBJ2-6
CDR3: CASSYSRRAGANVLTF

V: TRBV29-1
J: TRBJ2-1
CDR3: CSVDGYEASRSYNEQFF